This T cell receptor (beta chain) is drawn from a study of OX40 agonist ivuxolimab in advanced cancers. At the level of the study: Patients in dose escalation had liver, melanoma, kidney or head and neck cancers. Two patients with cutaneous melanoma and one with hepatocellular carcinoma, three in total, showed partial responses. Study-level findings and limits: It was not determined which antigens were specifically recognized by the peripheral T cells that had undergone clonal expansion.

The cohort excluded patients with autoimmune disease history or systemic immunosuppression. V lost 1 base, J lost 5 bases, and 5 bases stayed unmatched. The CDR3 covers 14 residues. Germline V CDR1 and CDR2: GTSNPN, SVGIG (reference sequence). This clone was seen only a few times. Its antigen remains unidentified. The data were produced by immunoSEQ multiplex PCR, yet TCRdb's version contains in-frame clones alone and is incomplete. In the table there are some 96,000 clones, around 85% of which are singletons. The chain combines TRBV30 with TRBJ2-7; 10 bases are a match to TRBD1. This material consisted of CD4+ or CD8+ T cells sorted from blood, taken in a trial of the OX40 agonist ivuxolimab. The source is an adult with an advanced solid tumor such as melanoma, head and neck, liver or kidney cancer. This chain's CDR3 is CAWSGGTGVHEQYF. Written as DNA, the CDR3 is TGTGCCTGGAGTGGCGGGACAGGGGTCCACGAGCAGTACTTC. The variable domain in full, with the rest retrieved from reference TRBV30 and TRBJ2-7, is SQTIHQWPATLVQPVGSPLSLECTVEGTSNPNLYWYRQAAGRGLQLLFYSVGIGQISSEVPQNLSASRPQDRQFILSSKKLLLSDSGFYLCAWSGGTGVHEQYFGPGTRLTVT.